This TCR beta chain was identified during a study of TIL therapy for anti-PD-1-resistant metastatic lung cancer. This was the immunoSEQ v3 assay. Sequencing depth was around 2 million read pairs for survey level, roughly 4.5-6 million for deep. TCRdb's copy holds only in-frame clones and misses some; the assay was immunoSEQ multiplex PCR. This sample has 55,000 to 70,000 clones, with around 86% found just once. CDR3 length equals 14 residues. Germline values: CDR1 SGDLS, CDR2 YYNGEE. Trimming cost V 0 bases and J 0 bases, with 6 bases left between them. The time point was: pre-treatment sample, taken before nivolumab and TIL therapy.

This receptor was taken from a person between 25 and 79 years old with non-small cell lung cancer. The material was blood, obtained at baseline. The genes are TRBV9 and TRBJ1-1; D is unclear. CDR3 amino acids: CASSVAGVNTEAFF. The CDR3 DNA is TGTGCCAGCAGCGTAGCTGGAGTGAACACTGAAGCTTTCTTT.